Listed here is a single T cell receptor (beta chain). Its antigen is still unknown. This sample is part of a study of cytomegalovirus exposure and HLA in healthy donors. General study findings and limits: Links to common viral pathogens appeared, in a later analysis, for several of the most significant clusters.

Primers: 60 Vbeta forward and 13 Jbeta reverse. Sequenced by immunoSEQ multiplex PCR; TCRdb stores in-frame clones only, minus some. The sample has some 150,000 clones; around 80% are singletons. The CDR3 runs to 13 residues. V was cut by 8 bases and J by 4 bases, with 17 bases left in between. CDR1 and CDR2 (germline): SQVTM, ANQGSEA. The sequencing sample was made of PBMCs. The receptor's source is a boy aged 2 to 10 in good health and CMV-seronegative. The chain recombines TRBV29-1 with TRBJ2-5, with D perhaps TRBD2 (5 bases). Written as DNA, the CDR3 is TGCAGCATCGGACGGGAAGGCCCAGAGACCCAGTACTTC. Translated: CSIGREGPETQYF.